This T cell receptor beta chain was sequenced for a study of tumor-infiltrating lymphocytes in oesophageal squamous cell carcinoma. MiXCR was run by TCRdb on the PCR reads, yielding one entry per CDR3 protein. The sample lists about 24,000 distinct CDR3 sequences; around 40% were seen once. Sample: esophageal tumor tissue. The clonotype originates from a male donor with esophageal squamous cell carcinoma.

The CDR3 DNA reads TGTGCCAGTAGTGTAAGTAACACTGAAGCTTTCTTT. Its translation is CASSVSNTEAFF. V and J are TRBV19 and TRBJ1-1; no firm D call. V was shortened by 5 bases and J by 2 bases, with 6 bases between the two germline ends. This CDR3 is 12 amino acids long. Germline CDR1 is LNHDA and CDR2 is SQIVND (reference sequence).